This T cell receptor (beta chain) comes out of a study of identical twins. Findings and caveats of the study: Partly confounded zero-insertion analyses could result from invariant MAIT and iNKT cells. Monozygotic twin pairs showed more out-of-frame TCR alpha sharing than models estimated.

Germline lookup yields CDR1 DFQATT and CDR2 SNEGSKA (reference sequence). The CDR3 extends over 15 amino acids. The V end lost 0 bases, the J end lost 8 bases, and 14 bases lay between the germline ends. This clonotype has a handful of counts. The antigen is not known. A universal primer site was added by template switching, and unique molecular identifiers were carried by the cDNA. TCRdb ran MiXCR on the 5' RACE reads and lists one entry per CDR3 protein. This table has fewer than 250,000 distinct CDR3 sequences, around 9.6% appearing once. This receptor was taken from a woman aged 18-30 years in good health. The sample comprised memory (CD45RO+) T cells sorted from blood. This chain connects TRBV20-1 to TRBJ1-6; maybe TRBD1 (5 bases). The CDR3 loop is CSAREGQGLYSPLHF. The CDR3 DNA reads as TGCAGTGCTAGAGAGGGGCAGGGATTGTATTCACCCCTCCACTTT.